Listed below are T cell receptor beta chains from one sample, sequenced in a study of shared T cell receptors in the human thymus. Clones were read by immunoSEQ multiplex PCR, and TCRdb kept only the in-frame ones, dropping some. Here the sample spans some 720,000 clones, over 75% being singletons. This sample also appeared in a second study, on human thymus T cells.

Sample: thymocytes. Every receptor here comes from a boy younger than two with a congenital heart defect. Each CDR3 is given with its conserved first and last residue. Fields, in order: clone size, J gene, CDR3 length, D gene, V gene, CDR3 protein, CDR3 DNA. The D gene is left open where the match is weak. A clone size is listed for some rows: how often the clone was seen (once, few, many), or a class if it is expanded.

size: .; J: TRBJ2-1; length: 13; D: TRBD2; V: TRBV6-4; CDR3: CASRGTTNNEQFF; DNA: TGTGCCAGTCGGGGGACTACTAACAATGAGCAGTTCTTC
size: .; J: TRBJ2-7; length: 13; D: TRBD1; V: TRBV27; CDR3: CASRQTGLREQYF; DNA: TGTGCCAGCAGGCAGACAGGGCTTAGGGAGCAGTACTTC
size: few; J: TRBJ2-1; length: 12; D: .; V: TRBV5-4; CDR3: CASSLELAEQFF; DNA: TGTGCCAGCAGCTTGGAACTAGCTGAGCAGTTCTTC
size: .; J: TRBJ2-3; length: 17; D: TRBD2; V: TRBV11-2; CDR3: CASSFEIQAGETDTQYF; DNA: TGTGCCAGCAGCTTCGAGATCCAAGCGGGAGAGACAGATACGCAGTATTTT
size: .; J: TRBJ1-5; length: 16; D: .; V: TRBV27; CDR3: CASSSSTGGGNQPQHF; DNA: TGTGCCAGCAGTTCCTCTACGGGAGGGGGCAATCAGCCCCAGCATTTT
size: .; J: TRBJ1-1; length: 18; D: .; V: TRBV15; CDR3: CATSRDSPPNRGDTEAFF; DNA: TGTGCCACCAGCAGAGATTCGCCTCCAAATCGCGGGGACACTGAAGCTTTCTTT
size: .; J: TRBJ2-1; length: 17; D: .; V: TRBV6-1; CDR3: CASSERGDLPTREEEFF; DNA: TGTGCCAGCAGTGAAAGAGGGGACTTACCGACTAGGGAAGAAGAGTTCTTC
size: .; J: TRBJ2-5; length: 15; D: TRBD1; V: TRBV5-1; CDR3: CASSIWTGGLETQYF; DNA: TGCGCCAGCAGCATTTGGACAGGGGGCTTGGAGACCCAGTACTTC
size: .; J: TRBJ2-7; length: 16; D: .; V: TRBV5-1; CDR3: CASSFYGTKTSYEQYF; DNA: TGCGCCAGCAGCTTCTACGGGACAAAAACCTCCTACGAGCAGTACTTC
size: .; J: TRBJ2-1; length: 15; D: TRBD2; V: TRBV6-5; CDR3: CASRPGLAGGNEQFF; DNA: TGTGCCAGCAGACCCGGACTAGCGGGAGGCAATGAGCAGTTCTTC
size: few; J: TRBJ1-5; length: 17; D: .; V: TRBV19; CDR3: CASSIRRQAPSDQPQHF; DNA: TGTGCCAGTAGTATACGGCGACAGGCCCCTTCGGATCAGCCCCAGCATTTT
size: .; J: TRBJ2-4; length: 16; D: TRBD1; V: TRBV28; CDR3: CASSFPRGQGGNIQYF; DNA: TGTGCCAGCAGTTTTCCCCGGGGACAGGGTGGAAACATTCAGTACTTC
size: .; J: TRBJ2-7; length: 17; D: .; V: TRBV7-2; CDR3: CASSLARQAPKSYEQYF; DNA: TGTGCCAGCAGCTTAGCGCGCCAGGCCCCAAAATCCTACGAGCAGTACTTC
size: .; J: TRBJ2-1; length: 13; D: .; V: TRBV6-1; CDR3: CASKASGSNEQFF; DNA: TGTGCCAGCAAGGCGTCCGGGAGCAATGAGCAGTTCTTC
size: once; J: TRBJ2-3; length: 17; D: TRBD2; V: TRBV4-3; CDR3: CASSQDSSGRAADTQYF; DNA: TGCGCCAGCAGCCAAGATTCCAGCGGGAGGGCCGCAGATACGCAGTATTTT
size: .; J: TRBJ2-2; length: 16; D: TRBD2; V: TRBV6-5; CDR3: CASSYFGTRSTGELFF; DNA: TGTGCCAGCAGTTACTTTGGGACTAGAAGCACCGGGGAGCTGTTTTTT
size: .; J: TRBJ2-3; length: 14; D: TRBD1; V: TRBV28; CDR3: CASSRNRGQDTQYF; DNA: TGTGCCAGCAGTCGCAACAGGGGGCAAGATACGCAGTATTTT
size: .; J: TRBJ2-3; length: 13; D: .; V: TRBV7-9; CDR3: CASSPRAGVTQYF; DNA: TGTGCCAGCAGCCCGCGGGCTGGAGTTACGCAGTATTTT
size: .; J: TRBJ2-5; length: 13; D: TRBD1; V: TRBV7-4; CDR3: CASSHTGEETQYF; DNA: TGTGCCAGCAGCCACACAGGGGAAGAGACCCAGTACTTC
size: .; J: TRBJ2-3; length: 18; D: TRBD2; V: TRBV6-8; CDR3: CASRLREGLVRATDTQYF; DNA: TGTGCCAGCAGGCTACGGGAGGGACTAGTCCGGGCCACAGATACGCAGTATTTT
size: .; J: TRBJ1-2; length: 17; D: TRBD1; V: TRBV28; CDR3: CASSLVRDRAANYGYTF; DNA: TGTGCCAGCAGTTTGGTCCGGGACAGGGCCGCTAACTATGGCTACACCTTC
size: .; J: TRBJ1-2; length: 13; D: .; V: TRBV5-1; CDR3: CASSLDSLYGYTF; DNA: TGCGCCAGCAGCTTGGACAGTCTCTATGGCTACACCTTC
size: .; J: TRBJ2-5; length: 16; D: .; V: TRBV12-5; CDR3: CASGLGHLIPQETQYF; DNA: TGTGCTAGTGGTTTGGGACACCTTATACCACAAGAGACCCAGTACTTC
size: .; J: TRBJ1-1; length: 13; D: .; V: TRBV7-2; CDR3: CASRGRGNTEAFF; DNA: TGTGCCAGCAGGGGGAGAGGGAACACTGAAGCTTTCTTT